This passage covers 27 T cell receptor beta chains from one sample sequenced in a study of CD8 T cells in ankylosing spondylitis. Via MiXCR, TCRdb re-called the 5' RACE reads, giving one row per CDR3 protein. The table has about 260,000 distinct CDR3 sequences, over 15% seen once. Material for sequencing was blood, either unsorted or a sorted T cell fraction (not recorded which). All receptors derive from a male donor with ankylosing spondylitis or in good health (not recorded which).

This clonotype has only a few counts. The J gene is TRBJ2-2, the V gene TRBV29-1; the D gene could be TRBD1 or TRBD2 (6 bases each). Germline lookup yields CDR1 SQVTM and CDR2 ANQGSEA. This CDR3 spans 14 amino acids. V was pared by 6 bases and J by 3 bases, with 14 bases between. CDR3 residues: CSVKGGSHTGELFF. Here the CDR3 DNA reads TGCAGCGTAAAGGGGGGATCACACACCGGGGAGCTGTTTTTT.

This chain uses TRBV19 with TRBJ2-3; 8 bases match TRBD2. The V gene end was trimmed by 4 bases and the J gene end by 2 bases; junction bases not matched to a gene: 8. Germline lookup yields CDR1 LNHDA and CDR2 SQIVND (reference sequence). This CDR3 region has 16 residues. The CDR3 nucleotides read TGTGCCAGTAGTACTGGACTAGCCCTCACCACAGATACGCAGTATTTT. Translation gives CASSTGLALTTDTQYF.

The CDR3 DNA is TGCGCCAGCAGGCCCATAGGCACAGATACGCAGTATTTT. Protein: CASRPIGTDTQYF. The chain combines TRBV5-1 with TRBJ2-3; D gene uncertain. Germline CDR1 reads SGHRS; CDR2 reads YFSETQ. This CDR3 is built from 13 residues. V was shortened by 5 bases and J by 1 base, with 8 bases between the two germline ends.

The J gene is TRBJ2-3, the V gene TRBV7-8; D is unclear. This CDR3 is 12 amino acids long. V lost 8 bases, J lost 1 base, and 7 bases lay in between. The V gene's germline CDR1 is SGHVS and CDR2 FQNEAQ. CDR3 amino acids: CASRGGTDTQYF. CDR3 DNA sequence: TGTGCCAGCCGAGGAGGCACAGATACGCAGTATTTT.

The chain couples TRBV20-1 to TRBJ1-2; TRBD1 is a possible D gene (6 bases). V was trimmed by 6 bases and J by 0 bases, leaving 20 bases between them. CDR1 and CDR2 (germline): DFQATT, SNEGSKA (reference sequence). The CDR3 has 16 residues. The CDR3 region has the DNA TGCAGTGCGGATGGGGCAGGGGTAATAGCTAACTATGGCTACACCTTC. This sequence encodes CSADGAGVIANYGYTF.

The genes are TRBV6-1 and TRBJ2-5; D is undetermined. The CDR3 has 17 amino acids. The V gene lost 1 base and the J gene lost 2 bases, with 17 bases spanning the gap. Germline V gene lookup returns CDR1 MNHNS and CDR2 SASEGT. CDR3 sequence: CASSEVHGSTSQETQYF. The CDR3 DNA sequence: TGTGCCAGCAGTGAAGTTCATGGTTCAACCTCACAAGAGACCCAGTACTTC.

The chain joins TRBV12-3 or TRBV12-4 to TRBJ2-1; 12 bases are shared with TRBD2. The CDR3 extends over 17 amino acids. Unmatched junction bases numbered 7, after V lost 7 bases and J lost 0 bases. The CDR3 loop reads CASTRGLAGSSYNEQFF. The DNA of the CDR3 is TGTGCCAGCACCCGAGGACTAGCGGGGAGCTCCTACAATGAGCAGTTCTTC.

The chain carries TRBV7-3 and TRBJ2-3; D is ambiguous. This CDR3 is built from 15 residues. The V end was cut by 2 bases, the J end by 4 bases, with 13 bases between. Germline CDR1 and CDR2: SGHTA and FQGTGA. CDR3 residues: CASSLGDQPSDTQYF. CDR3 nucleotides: TGTGCCAGCAGCTTAGGTGACCAACCCTCAGATACGCAGTATTTT.

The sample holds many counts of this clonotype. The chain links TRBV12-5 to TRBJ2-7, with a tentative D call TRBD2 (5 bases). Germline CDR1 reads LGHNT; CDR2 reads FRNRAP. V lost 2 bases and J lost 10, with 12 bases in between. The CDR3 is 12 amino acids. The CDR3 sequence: CASGLPREPQYV. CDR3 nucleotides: TGTGCTAGTGGTTTGCCCCGGGAACCCCAGTACGTC.

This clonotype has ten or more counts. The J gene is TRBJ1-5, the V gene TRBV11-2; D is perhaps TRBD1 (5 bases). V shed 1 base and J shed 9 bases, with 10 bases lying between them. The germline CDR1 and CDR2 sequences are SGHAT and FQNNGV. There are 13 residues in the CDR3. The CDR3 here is CASSLVGGGPQHF. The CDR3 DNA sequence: TGTGCCAGCAGCTTAGTCGGGGGGGGGCCCCAGCATTTT.

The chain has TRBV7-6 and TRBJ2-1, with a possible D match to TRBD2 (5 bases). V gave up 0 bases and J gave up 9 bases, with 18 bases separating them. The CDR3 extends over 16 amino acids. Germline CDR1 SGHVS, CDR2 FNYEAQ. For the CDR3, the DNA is TGTGCCAGCAGCTTAGCTGGTCGTAGAGGGAGCGGTGAGCAGTTCTTC. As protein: CASSLAGRRGSGEQFF. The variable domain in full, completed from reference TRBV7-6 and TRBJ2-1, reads GAGVSQSPRYKVTKRGQDVALRCDPISGHVSLYWYRQALGQGPEFLTYFNYEAQQDKSGLPNDRFSAERPEGSISTLTIQRTEQRDSAMYRCASSLAGRRGSGEQFFGPGTRLTVL.

CDR3 loop: CASSKADKQETQYF. The CDR3 DNA follows: TGTGCCAGCAGCAAAGCGGACAAACAAGAGACCCAGTACTTC. The V and J genes are TRBV12-3 or TRBV12-4 and TRBJ2-5; D possibly matches TRBD1 or TRBD2 (5 bases each). The CDR3 is 14 amino acids. V lost 6 bases and J lost 2, with 13 bases in between.

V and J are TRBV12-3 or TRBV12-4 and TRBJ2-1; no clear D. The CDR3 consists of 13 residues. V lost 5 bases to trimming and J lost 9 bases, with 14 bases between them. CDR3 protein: CASSPGLLGEQFF. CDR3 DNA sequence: TGTGCCAGCAGTCCTGGGCTCTTGGGTGAGCAGTTCTTC.

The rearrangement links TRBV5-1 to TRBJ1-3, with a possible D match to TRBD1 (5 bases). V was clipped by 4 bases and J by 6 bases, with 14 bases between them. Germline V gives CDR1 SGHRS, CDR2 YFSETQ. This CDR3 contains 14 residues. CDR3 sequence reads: CASSPGRGSNTIYF. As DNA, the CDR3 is TGCGCCAGCAGCCCCGGACGGGGCTCAAACACCATATATTTT.

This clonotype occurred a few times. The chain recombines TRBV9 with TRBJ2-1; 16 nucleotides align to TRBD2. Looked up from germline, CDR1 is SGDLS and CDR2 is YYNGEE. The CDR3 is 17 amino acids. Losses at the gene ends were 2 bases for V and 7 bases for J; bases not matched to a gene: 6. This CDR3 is CASSVGLAGGPKNEQFF. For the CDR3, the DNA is TGTGCCAGCAGCGTGGGACTAGCGGGAGGGCCAAAGAATGAGCAGTTCTTC.

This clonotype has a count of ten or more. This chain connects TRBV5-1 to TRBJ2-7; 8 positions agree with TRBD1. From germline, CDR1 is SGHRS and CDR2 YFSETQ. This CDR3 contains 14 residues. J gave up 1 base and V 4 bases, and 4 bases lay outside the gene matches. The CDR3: CASSNGQGSYEQYV. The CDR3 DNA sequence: TGCGCCAGCAGCAACGGACAGGGATCCTACGAGCAGTACGTC.

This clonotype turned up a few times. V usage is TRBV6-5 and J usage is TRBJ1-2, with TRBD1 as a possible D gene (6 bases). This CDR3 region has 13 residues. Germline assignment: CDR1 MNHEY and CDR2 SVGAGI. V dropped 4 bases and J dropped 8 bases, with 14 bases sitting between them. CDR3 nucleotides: TGTGCCAGCAGTTTACAGGGCCACGGCGGCTACACCTTC. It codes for CASSLQGHGGYTF.

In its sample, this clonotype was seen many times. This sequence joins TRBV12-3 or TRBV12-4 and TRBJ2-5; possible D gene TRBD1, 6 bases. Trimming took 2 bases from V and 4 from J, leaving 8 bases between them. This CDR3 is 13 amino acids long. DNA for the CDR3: TGTGCCAGCAGTTTAACCAGGGGAGAGACCCAGTACTTC. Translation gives CASSLTRGETQYF.

DNA for the CDR3: TGTGCCACCCGGGACACCGGGGAGCTGTTTTTT. It yields the protein CATRDTGELFF. V usage is TRBV24-1 and J usage is TRBJ2-2; the D is unclear. V dropped 9 bases and J dropped 3 bases, with 4 bases sitting between them. The CDR3 is 11 residues long. Germline V gene lookup returns CDR1 KGHDR and CDR2 SFDVKD.

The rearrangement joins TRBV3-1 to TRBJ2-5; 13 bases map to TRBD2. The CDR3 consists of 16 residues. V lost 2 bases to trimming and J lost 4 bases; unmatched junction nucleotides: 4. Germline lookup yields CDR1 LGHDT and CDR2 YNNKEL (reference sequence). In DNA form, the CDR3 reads TGTGCCAGCAGCCAAAGGACTAGCGGGGGAGGAGAGACCCAGTACTTC. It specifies CASSQRTSGGGETQYF.

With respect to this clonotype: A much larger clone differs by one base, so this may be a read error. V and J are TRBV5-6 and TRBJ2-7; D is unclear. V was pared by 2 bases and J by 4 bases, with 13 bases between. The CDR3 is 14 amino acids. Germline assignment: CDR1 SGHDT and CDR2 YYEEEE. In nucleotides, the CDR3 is TGTGCCAGCAGCTTCAAGGCACAAACATACGAGCAGTACGTC. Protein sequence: CASSFKAQTYEQYV.

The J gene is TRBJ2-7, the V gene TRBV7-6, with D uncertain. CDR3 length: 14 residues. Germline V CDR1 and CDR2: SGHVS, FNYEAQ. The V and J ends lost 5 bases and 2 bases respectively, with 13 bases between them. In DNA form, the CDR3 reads TGTGCCAGCAGCATAGGGCCCGGGCCCTACGAGCAGTACGTC. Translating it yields CASSIGPGPYEQYV.

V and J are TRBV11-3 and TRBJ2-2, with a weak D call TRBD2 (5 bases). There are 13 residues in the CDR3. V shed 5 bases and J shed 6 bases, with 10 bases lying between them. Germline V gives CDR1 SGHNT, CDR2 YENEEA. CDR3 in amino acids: CASSTRESGELFF. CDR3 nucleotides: TGTGCCAGCAGCACGAGGGAATCCGGGGAGCTGTTTTTT.

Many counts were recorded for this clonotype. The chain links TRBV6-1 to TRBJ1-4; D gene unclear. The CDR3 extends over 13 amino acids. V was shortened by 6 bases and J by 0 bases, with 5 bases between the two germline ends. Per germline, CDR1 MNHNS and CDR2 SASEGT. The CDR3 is CASRPATNEKLFF. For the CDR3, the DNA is TGTGCCAGCAGACCTGCAACTAATGAAAAACTGTTTTTT.

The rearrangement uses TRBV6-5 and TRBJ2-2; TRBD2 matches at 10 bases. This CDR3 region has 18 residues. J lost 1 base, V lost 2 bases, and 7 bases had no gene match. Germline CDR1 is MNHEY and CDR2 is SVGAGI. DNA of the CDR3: TGTGCCAGCAGTTACCCACCGCGGACTAGCGGGAACACCGGGGAGCTGTTTTTT. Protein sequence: CASSYPPRTSGNTGELFF.

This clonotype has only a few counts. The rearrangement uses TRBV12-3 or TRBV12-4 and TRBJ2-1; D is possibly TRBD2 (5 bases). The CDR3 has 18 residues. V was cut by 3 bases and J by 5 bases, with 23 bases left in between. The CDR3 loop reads CASSFEFGRALFNNEQFF. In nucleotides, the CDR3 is TGTGCCAGCAGTTTTGAGTTTGGGCGGGCCCTATTCAACAATGAGCAGTTCTTC.

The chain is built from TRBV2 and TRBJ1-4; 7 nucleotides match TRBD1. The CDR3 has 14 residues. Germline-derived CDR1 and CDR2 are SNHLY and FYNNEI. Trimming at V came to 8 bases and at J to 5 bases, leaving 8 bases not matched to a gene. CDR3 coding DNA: TGTGCCAGCTCGAAACAGGGGAAGAATGAAAAACTGTTTTTT. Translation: CASSKQGKNEKLFF.